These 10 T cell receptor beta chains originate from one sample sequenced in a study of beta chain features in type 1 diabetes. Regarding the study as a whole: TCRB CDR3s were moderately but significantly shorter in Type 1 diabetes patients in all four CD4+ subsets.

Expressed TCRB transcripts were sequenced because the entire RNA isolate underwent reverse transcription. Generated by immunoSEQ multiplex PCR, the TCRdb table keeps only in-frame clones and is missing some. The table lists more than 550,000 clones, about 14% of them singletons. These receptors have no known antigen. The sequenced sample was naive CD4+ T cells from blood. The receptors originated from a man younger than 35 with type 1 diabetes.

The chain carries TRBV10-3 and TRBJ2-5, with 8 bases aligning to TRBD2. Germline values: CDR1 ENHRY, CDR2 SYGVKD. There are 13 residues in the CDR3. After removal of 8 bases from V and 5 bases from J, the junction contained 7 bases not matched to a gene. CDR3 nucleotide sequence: TGTGCCATCGCCGAGCGGGAGAGGGAGACCCAGTACTTC. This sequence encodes CAIAERERETQYF.

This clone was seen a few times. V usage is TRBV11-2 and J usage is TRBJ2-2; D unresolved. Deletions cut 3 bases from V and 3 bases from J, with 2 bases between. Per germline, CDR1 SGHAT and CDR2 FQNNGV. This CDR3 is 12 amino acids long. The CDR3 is CASSFDTGELFF. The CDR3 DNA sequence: TGTGCCAGCAGCTTCGACACCGGGGAGCTGTTTTTT.

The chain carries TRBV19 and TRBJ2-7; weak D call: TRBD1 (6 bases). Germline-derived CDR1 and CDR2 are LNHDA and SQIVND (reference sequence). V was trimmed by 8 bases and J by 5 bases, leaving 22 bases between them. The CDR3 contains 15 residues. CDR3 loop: CASLSTGQSKHEQYF. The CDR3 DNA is TGTGCCAGTCTCTCGACGGGACAATCTAAACACGAGCAGTACTTC.

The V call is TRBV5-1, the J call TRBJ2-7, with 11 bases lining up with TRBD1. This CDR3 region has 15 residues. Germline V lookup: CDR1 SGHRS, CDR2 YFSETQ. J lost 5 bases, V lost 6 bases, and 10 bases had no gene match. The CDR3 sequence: CASKAPGQGENEQYF. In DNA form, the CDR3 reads TGCGCCAGCAAAGCCCCGGGACAGGGGGAAAACGAGCAGTACTTC.

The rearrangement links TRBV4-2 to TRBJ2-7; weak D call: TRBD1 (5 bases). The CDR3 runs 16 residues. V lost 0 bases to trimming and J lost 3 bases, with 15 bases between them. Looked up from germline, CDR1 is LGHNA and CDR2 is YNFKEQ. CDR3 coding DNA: TGTGCCAGCAGCCAAGATGATAGATCAGGGTTCTACGAGCAGTACTTC. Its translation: CASSQDDRSGFYEQYF.

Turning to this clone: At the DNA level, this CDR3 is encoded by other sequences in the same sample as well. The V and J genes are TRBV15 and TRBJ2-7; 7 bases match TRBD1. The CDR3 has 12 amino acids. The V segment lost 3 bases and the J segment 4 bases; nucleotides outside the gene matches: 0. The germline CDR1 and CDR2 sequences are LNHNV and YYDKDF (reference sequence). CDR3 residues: CATSRDRYEQYF. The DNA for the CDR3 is TGTGCCACCAGCAGGGACAGGTACGAGCAGTACTTC.

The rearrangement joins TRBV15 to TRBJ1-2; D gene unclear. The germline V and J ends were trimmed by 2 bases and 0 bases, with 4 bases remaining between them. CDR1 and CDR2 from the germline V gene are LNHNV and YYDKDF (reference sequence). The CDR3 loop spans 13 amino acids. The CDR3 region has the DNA TGTGCCACCAGCAGAACAGCTAACTATGGCTACACCTTC. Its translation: CATSRTANYGYTF. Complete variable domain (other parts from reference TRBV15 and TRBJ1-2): DAMVIQNPRYQVTQFGKPVTLSCSQTLNHNVMYWYQQKSSQAPKLLFHYYDKDFNNEADTPDNFQSRRPNTSFCFLDIRSPGLGDTAMYLCATSRTANYGYTFGSGTRLTVV.

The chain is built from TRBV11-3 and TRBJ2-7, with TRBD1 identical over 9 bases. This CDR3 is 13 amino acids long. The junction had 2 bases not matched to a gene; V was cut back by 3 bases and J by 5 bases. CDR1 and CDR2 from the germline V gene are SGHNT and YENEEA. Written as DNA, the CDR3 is TGTGCCAGCAGCTTGACAGGGGGTGACGAGCAGTACTTC. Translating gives CASSLTGGDEQYF.

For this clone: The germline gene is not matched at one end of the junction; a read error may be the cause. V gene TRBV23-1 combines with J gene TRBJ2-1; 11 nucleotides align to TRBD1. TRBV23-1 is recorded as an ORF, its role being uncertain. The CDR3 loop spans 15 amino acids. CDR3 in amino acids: CASSQSRDRGTTHLF. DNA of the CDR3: TGCGCCAGCAGTCAATCGAGGGACAGGGGGACTACACACCTCTTC.

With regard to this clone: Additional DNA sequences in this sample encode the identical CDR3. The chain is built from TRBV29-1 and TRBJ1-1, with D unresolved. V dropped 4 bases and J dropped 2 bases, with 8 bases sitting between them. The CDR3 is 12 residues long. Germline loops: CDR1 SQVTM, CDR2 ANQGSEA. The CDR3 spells CSVVRGNTEAFF. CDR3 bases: TGCAGCGTTGTACGGGGAAACACTGAAGCTTTCTTT.